This T cell receptor beta chain is from a study of blood T cell repertoires in COVID-19. CDR3 length: 16 amino acids. Looked up from germline, CDR1 is MNHEY and CDR2 is SVGEGT. V shed 5 bases, J shed 6 bases, and the junction held 8 bases outside the gene matches. Sequencing used immunoSEQ multiplex PCR; TCRdb keeps in-frame clones, though not all of them. The table records about 270,000 clones, around nine tenths of them present only once. The chain is built from TRBV6-2 or TRBV6-3 and TRBJ2-7; TRBD2 matches at 15 bases. This clonotype was obtained from a man aged 35 to 55 who had recovered from COVID-19. Sequencing was carried out using peripheral blood. CDR3: CASSRTSGRASSEQYF. CDR3 in DNA: TGTGCCAGCAGTCGGACTAGCGGGAGGGCCAGTAGCGAGCAGTACTTC.